The 15 T cell receptor beta chains below come from one sample, sequenced in a study of T cell responses to AZD1222 COVID-19 vaccine. Method: immunoSEQ multiplex PCR; TCRdb's copy keeps in-frame clones and lacks some. The data show about 77,000 clones, with roughly nine tenths seen just once and around 4.5% held by the top ten. This sample comprised peripheral blood, obtained 28 days after the second AZD1222 dose. The receptor source for this set is an adult who received the AZD1222 COVID-19 vaccine.

The chain uses TRBV3-1 (or the pseudogene TRBV3-2) and TRBJ2-2, with 10 nucleotides matching TRBD2. The J segment lost 2 bases and the V segment lost 1 base, leaving 4 bases of the junction unmatched. Looked up from germline, CDR1 is LGHDT and CDR2 is YNNKEL (reference sequence). This CDR3 spans 17 amino acids. The CDR3 DNA follows: TGTGCCAGCAGCCAAGGGCTAGCGGGAGTTAACACCGGGGAGCTGTTTTTT. This translates into CASSQGLAGVNTGELFF.

This clone was detected only once. Here the CDR3 reads CASSNTGSGNTIYF. CDR3 sequence (DNA): TGTGCCAGCAGCAATACGGGTTCTGGAAACACCATATATTTT. The chain is built from TRBV6-6 and TRBJ1-3; D not resolved. Trimming shortened V by 6 bases and J by 1 base, and 10 bases separated the two germline ends. Germline assignment: CDR1 MNHNY and CDR2 SVGAGI (reference sequence). CDR3 length: 14 residues.

The V call is TRBV15, the J call TRBJ2-7, with 9 bases aligning to TRBD2. The trim removed 3 bases at V and 3 bases at J, leaving 12 bases unmatched. This CDR3 is 17 amino acids long. Germline CDR1 reads LNHNV; CDR2 reads YYDKDF (reference sequence). CDR3 sequence reads: CATSRRPGLAGGYEQYF. DNA for the CDR3: TGTGCCACCAGCAGGAGACCGGGACTAGCAGGAGGCTACGAGCAGTACTTC.

The chain employs TRBV6-2 or TRBV6-3 and TRBJ1-5; the D gene is possibly TRBD1 (6 bases). V lost 2 bases and J lost 3, with 17 bases in between. CDR1 and CDR2 from the germline V gene are MNHEY and SVGEGT. The CDR3 loop spans 17 amino acids. The CDR3, as DNA: TGTGCCAGCAGTTACGTTCGGGGGGCGGTGAACAATCAGCCCCAGCATTTT. Encoded protein: CASSYVRGAVNNQPQHF.

This rearrangement joins TRBV18 to TRBJ2-3, with D possibly being TRBD1 or TRBD2 (5 bases each). The CDR3 consists of 15 residues. The germline gives CDR1 KGHSH, CDR2 LQKENI. V was cut by 7 bases and J by 3 bases, with 17 bases left in between. The CDR3 DNA follows: TGTGCCAGCTTGCGCGGGCAGGGTGATACAGATACGCAGTATTTT. Translation gives CASLRGQGDTDTQYF.

The chain employs TRBV4-1 and TRBJ2-1; unclear D gene. Trimming took off 3 bases at V and 0 bases at J, with 6 bases between the two ends. The CDR3 is 14 residues long. CDR1 is MGHRA and CDR2 is YSYEKL in the germline V gene. The CDR3 DNA reads as TGCGCCAGCAGCCAGGGCAACTCCTACAATGAGCAGTTCTTC. This encodes CASSQGNSYNEQFF.

The chain joins TRBV6-5 to TRBJ1-2; the D is unclear. There are 16 residues in the CDR3. Germline CDR1 and CDR2: MNHEY and SVGAGI. Trimming took 0 bases from V and 1 from J, leaving 12 bases between them. For the CDR3, the DNA is TGTGCCAGCAGTTACTCGGGGAGGGCGATTAACTATGGCTACACCTTC. It is translated as CASSYSGRAINYGYTF.

V and J are TRBV19 and TRBJ1-5, with no clear D. This CDR3 is built from 13 residues. Looked up from germline, CDR1 is LNHDA and CDR2 is SQIVND (reference sequence). Trimming removed 5 bases at V and 1 base at J, with 6 bases between. This chain's CDR3 is CASSGNSNQPQHF. The DNA of the CDR3 is TGTGCCAGTAGTGGCAACAGCAATCAGCCCCAGCATTTT.

The rearrangement uses TRBV6-5 and TRBJ1-1; 11 bases are shared with TRBD1. The V segment lost 4 bases and the J segment 0 bases; nucleotides outside the gene matches: 1. Germline V CDR1 and CDR2: MNHEY, SVGAGI. CDR3 length: 15 amino acids. CDR3 sequence reads: CASSWTGGLNTEAFF. DNA for the CDR3: TGTGCCAGCAGTTGGACAGGGGGCTTGAACACTGAAGCTTTCTTT.

The chain is built from TRBV5-1 and TRBJ2-5, with 9 bases aligning to TRBD1. CDR3 size: 14 residues. Looked up from germline, CDR1 is SGHRS and CDR2 is YFSETQ. The junction had 4 bases not matched to a gene; V was cut back by 2 bases and J by 5 bases. CDR3 DNA: TGCGCCAGCAGCTTAAGACAGGGGGGCGAGACCCAGTACTTC. It is translated as CASSLRQGGETQYF.

The rearrangement links TRBV7-9 to TRBJ2-3; D is undetermined. Germline CDR1 is SEHNR and CDR2 is FQNEAQ (reference sequence). The V and J ends lost 3 bases and 3 bases respectively, with 13 bases between them. The CDR3 is made up of 15 amino acids. CDR3 region: CASSLHPGSTDTQYF. The CDR3 DNA reads TGTGCCAGCAGCTTGCACCCCGGAAGTACAGATACGCAGTATTTT. Using reference TRBV7-9 and TRBJ2-3 for the parts outside the CDR3, the full variable domain is DTGVSQNPRHKITKRGQNVTFRCDPISEHNRLYWYRQTLGQGPEFLTYFQNEAQLEKSRLLSDRFSAERPKGSFSTLEIQRTEQGDSAMYLCASSLHPGSTDTQYFGPGTRLTVL.

V gene TRBV19 combines with J gene TRBJ2-5, with D tentatively TRBD1 or TRBD2 (5 bases each). The CDR3 extends over 14 amino acids. V lost 3 bases and J 2 bases, leaving 10 bases between the germline ends. Germline CDR1 LNHDA, CDR2 SQIVND (reference sequence). The CDR3 nucleotides are TGTGCCAGTAGTATCGGGACGGGTCAAGAGACCCAGTACTTC. This gives the protein CASSIGTGQETQYF.

The chain couples TRBV30 to TRBJ1-1; no clear D. Germline CDR1 reads GTSNPN; CDR2 reads SVGIG (reference sequence). V gave up 3 bases and J gave up 1 base, with 21 bases separating them. This CDR3 is 17 amino acids long. In nucleotides, the CDR3 is TGTGCCTGGAGCCCCGGGAAAAACCACCTTAGGAACACTGAAGCTTTCTTT. Encoded protein: CAWSPGKNHLRNTEAFF. Full variable domain (remainder filled in from reference TRBV30 and TRBJ1-1): SQTIHQWPATLVQPVGSPLSLECTVEGTSNPNLYWYRQAAGRGLQLLFYSVGIGQISSEVPQNLSASRPQDRQFILSSKKLLLSDSGFYLCAWSPGKNHLRNTEAFFGQGTRLTVV.

The rearrangement uses TRBV10-3 and TRBJ1-5; 10 nucleotides agree with TRBD1. V gave up 7 bases and J gave up 2 bases; unmatched junction bases: 5. The CDR3 is 15 residues long. Germline V lookup: CDR1 ENHRY, CDR2 SYGVKD. The CDR3, as DNA: TGTGCCATCAAAGACGGGACAGGGGGCAATCAGCCCCAGCATTTT. Its translation is CAIKDGTGGNQPQHF.

The chain couples TRBV6-1 to TRBJ1-1; D may be TRBD1 (5 bases). The germline V gene has CDR1 MNHNS and CDR2 SASEGT. The CDR3 has 16 residues. The germline V and J ends were trimmed by 1 base and 2 bases, with 14 bases remaining between them. This chain's CDR3 is CASSEGWEGFNTEAFF. DNA of the CDR3: TGTGCCAGCAGTGAAGGCTGGGAGGGGTTCAACACTGAAGCTTTCTTT.